What follows is one T cell receptor (beta chain) and its context. The data derive from a study of blood T cells in healthy people across ages. V lost 0 bases, J lost 5 bases, and 11 bases lay in between. Germline-derived CDR1 and CDR2 are MGHRA and YSYEKL. The CDR3 totals 15 residues. Sample-barcoded 5' priming and a J-beta primer mix drove a second PCR of 7 to 11 cycles. TCRdb redid the calling of the 5' RACE reads with MiXCR, one entry per CDR3 protein. This sample has about 640,000 distinct CDR3 sequences, with around three fifths found just once. The chain couples TRBV4-1 to TRBJ2-1; D may be TRBD1 (5 bases). Sequencing was carried out using blood. This clonotype originated in a man aged 55 to 70 in good health. For the CDR3, the DNA is TGCGCCAGCAGCCAAGAGATGACAGCGAACAATGAGCAGTTCTTC. It specifies CASSQEMTANNEQFF.